Sequencing of this T cell receptor beta chain was carried out in a study of tumor-infiltrating lymphocytes in oesophageal squamous cell carcinoma. TCRdb reanalysed the PCR reads using MiXCR and keeps one entry per CDR3 protein. The sample records some 16,000 distinct CDR3 sequences, roughly 40% being singletons. The CDR3 runs 16 residues. Germline loops: CDR1 SGHTA, CDR2 FQGNSA. V dropped 2 bases and J dropped 2; count of bases not matched to a gene: 7. The TCR comes from a female donor with esophageal squamous cell carcinoma. The chain employs TRBV7-2 and TRBJ2-3; TRBD2 matches at 7 bases. The source material was normal esophageal tissue next to the tumor. CDR3 loop: CASSLRLAEPTDTQYF. CDR3 nucleotide sequence: TGTGCCAGCAGCTTAAGGCTAGCGGAGCCCACAGATACGCAGTATTTT.